This T cell receptor (beta chain) appears in the sequencing data of a study of CD8+CD57+ T cells in acquired aplastic anemia. CDR3 size: 15 residues. CDR1 is SEHNR and CDR2 is FQNEAQ in the germline V gene (reference sequence). Trimming took 6 bases from V and 2 from J, leaving 14 bases between them. Only a few counts were recorded for this clonotype. According to the study, genomic DNA was the template for TCR beta VDJ and CDR3 profiling. TCRdb reprocessed the reads via MiXCR and lists one record per CDR3 protein. The sample holds 200,000 to 250,000 distinct CDR3 sequences; over 60% are singletons and the top ten take approximately 32%.

Sequencing was carried out using sorted CD4+, CD8+, or CD8+CD57+ T cells (not recorded which) from PBMCs. The rearrangement uses TRBV7-9 and TRBJ2-1; D might be TRBD2 (5 bases). The TCR was taken from a human donor in good health. The CDR3 region has the DNA TGTGCCAGCAGTTTTCCTGAGGGAACCTACAATGAGCAGTTCTTC. This encodes CASSFPEGTYNEQFF.